The clone carrying this TCR beta chain was found a few times. Its antigen remains unidentified. The data originate from a study of T-cell memory formation after mild COVID-19. In the study overall: Across donors, TCR clusters were largely donor specific. Study findings and constraints: The study detected some responding clones in pre-infection memory, suggesting cross-reactive memory joined.

Per germline, CDR1 LGHNT and CDR2 FRNRAP. V was pared by 3 bases and J by 2 bases, with 8 bases between. The CDR3 is 13 residues long. Amplification by 5'RACE using constant-segment primers produced TCR alpha and TCR beta cDNA libraries that carried sample barcodes and UMIs. Via MiXCR, TCRdb re-called the 5' RACE reads, giving one row per CDR3 protein. The table has nearly 350,000 distinct CDR3 sequences, 10% to 15% seen once. The chain links TRBV12-5 to TRBJ2-7; D gene unclear. Material for sequencing was PBMCs or a T cell subset sorted from them (not recorded which). The clonotype was recovered from a man between 18 and 29 years old who had mild COVID-19 (a few samples of this study predate the infection). Cell type and time point are not known. In DNA form, the CDR3 reads TGTGCTAGTGGTTTTATAAGTACCTACGAGCAGTACTTC. It yields the protein CASGFISTYEQYF.